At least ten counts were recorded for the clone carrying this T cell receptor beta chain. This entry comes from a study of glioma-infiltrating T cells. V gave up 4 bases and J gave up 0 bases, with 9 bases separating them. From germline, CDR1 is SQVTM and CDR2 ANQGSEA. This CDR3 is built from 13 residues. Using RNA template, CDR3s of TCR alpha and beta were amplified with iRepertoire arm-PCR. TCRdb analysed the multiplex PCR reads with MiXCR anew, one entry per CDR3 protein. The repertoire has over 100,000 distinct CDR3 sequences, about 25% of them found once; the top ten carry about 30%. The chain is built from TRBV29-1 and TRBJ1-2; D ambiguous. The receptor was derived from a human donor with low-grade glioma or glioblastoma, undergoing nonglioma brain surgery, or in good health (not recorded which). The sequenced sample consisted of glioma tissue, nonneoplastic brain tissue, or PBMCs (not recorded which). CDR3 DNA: TGCAGCGTTGCCGGCAGGCCTAACTATGGCTACACCTTC. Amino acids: CSVAGRPNYGYTF.